The 8 T cell receptor beta chains below were found in one sample sequenced in a study of blood T cell repertoires in COVID-19. The data were produced by immunoSEQ multiplex PCR, yet TCRdb's version contains in-frame clones alone and is incomplete. The data hold a few hundred thousand clones, with roughly 84% observed a single time. Sequenced sample: peripheral blood. The receptors come from a woman of 80 years or more with active or convalescent COVID-19.

The chain is built from TRBV30 and TRBJ2-2; D may be TRBD2 (6 bases). CDR1 and CDR2 (germline): GTSNPN, SVGIG (reference sequence). The germline V and J ends were trimmed by 0 bases and 5 bases, with 13 bases remaining between them. The CDR3 has 15 amino acids. The CDR3 loop is CAWSVKSRGTGELFF. In nucleotides, the CDR3 is TGTGCCTGGAGTGTAAAGAGTCGGGGGACCGGGGAGCTGTTTTTT.

The chain combines TRBV28 with TRBJ2-7, with 7 bases identical to TRBD2. This CDR3 contains 15 residues. Germline values: CDR1 MDHEN, CDR2 SYDVKM. The junction had 15 bases not matched to a gene; V was cut back by 6 bases and J by 7 bases. CDR3 loop: CASRLPGLPSGEQYF. In nucleotides, the CDR3 is TGTGCCAGCAGGCTACCGGGACTACCATCGGGTGAGCAGTACTTC. Together with reference TRBV28 and TRBJ2-7, the CDR3 gives the full variable domain: DVKVTQSSRYLVKRTGEKVFLECVQDMDHENMFWYRQDPGLGLRLIYFSYDVKMKEKGDIPEGYSVSREKKERFSLILESASTNQTSMYLCASRLPGLPSGEQYFGPGTRLTVT.

The chain links TRBV5-4 to TRBJ1-4, with 12 bases that match TRBD1. The J segment lost 8 bases and the V segment lost 3 bases, leaving 11 bases of the junction unmatched. Germline assignment: CDR1 SGHNT and CDR2 YYREEE (reference sequence). The CDR3 extends over 17 amino acids. The DNA of the CDR3 is TGTGCCAGCAGCTCCCGCCGGGACAGGGGGCTCGGAGAAAAACTGTTTTTT. Protein: CASSSRRDRGLGEKLFF.

The chain uses TRBV5-1 and TRBJ2-1, with TRBD2 identical over 14 bases. V lost 3 bases, J lost 3 bases, and 8 bases stayed unmatched. This CDR3 has 18 residues. Germline loops: CDR1 SGHRS, CDR2 YFSETQ. The CDR3 region has the DNA TGCGCCAGCAGCTACGGGACTAGCGGGAGTATCGGCTACAATGAGCAGTTCTTC. It yields the protein CASSYGTSGSIGYNEQFF. The full variable domain, in which reference TRBV5-1 and TRBJ2-1 provide the parts outside the CDR3, is KAGVTQTPRYLIKTRGQQVTLSCSPISGHRSVSWYQQTPGQGLQFLFEYFSETQRNKGNFPGRFSGRQFSNSRSEMNVSTLELGDSALYLCASSYGTSGSIGYNEQFFGPGTRLTVL.

V and J are TRBV5-1 and TRBJ1-1; 7 bases match TRBD1. The J segment lost 3 bases and the V segment lost 2 bases, leaving 4 bases of the junction unmatched. CDR3 size: 14 residues. Germline CDR1 is SGHRS and CDR2 is YFSETQ. CDR3 in DNA: TGCGCCAGCAGCTTCACAGGGGCGGACACTGAAGCTTTCTTT. Its translation is CASSFTGADTEAFF.

The CDR3 region is CASSQGQDYGYTF. CDR3 coding DNA: TGCGCCAGCAGCCAGGGACAGGACTATGGCTACACCTTC. The chain is built from TRBV5-1 and TRBJ1-2, with 8 bases identical to TRBD1. The CDR3 has 13 amino acids. Germline-derived CDR1 and CDR2 are SGHRS and YFSETQ. The V and J ends lost 4 bases and 3 bases, in that order; junction bases with no gene match: 2.

The chain carries TRBV6-6 and TRBJ1-1, with a tentative D call TRBD1 (5 bases). This CDR3 contains 15 residues. In germline, CDR1 is MNHNY, CDR2 SVGAGI (reference sequence). V was clipped by 4 bases and J by 3 bases, with 15 bases between them. The CDR3 here is CASSLGGIRDTEAFF. CDR3 DNA: TGTGCCAGCAGTTTGGGGGGGATCAGGGACACTGAAGCTTTCTTT.

The V and J genes are TRBV11-2 and TRBJ2-3; 8 nucleotides line up with TRBD2. Germline lookup yields CDR1 SGHAT and CDR2 FQNNGV. This CDR3 has 18 amino acids. V was pared by 0 bases and J by 2 bases, with 10 bases of the junction left unmatched. The CDR3 nucleotides are TGTGCCAGCAGCTTAGAAGGGGCTAGCGGGTTTGACACAGATACGCAGTATTTT. Protein sequence: CASSLEGASGFDTDTQYF.